The T cell receptor beta chain described here comes from a study of neurological immune-mediated disorders. Synthesis of cDNA was accomplished via 5'RACE employing 10-nucleotide random UMIs. One entry per CDR3 protein, called by TCRdb with MiXCR from the 5' RACE reads. The sample contains approximately 45,000 distinct CDR3 sequences, roughly 12% of which appear only once. Per the germline V gene, CDR1 is SQVTM and CDR2 is ANQGSEA. The CDR3 totals 19 residues. Trimming removed 0 bases at V and 0 bases at J, with 22 bases between. This clonotype was detected many times. Noted time point: longitudinal time-point 3. Individuals who volunteered at a blood bank located in Maryland, USA, made up the group of healthy controls.

Sequencing was carried out using PBMCs. The clonotype comes from a man aged 30 to 45 in good health. This sequence joins TRBV29-1 and TRBJ2-3; weak D call: TRBD2 (6 bases). The CDR3 sequence: CSVEDAAHLSGSSTDTQYF. The CDR3 coding sequence is TGCAGCGTTGAAGACGCCGCCCACCTTAGCGGCTCTAGCACAGATACGCAGTATTTT.